The 10 T cell receptor beta chains below were found in one sample sequenced in a study of HIV-infected children after antiretroviral therapy interruption. Treatment reported: PENTA 11 planned treatment interruption arm or continuous ART arm. Unique molecular identifiers were included in an RNA-based 3' RACE TCR library. TCRdb used MiXCR to reprocess the 3' RACE reads, holding one entry per CDR3 protein. Altogether 90,000 or so distinct CDR3 sequences are present, approximately 6.9% being singletons, with the ten largest covering about 1.1%. The source material was CD45RA+ CD4+ T cells from PBMCs, pooled from several time points, sampled from a donor given antiretroviral therapy, either interrupted or continuous. Specified subset: naive CD4+ CD45RA+ CD45RO- T cells. The receptors were sampled from a pool of human donors with HIV.

This clonotype was seen a few times. This clone may be a read error of a much larger clone one base away. The genes are TRBV11-3 and TRBJ2-7; 12 positions agree with TRBD2. This CDR3 contains 15 residues. The J segment lost 4 bases and the V segment lost 5 bases, leaving 6 bases of the junction unmatched. Per the germline V gene, CDR1 is SGHNT and CDR2 is YENEEA. The CDR3 nucleotides read TGTGCCAGCAGCCCGGGACTAGCGGGTAGTTACGAGCAGTACTTC. Translating it yields CASSPGLAGSYEQYF.

This clonotype was counted many times. The chain joins TRBV19 to TRBJ1-5; TRBD1 might be the D (5 bases). Trimming took 6 bases from V and 6 from J, leaving 18 bases between them. The CDR3 has 15 amino acids. Germline CDR1 is LNHDA and CDR2 is SQIVND (reference sequence). CDR3 amino acids: CASSLGPPLGQPQHF. The CDR3 coding sequence is TGTGCCAGTAGCCTGGGACCGCCACTCGGTCAGCCCCAGCATTTT.

This clonotype showed up many times. The CDR3 DNA reads as TGTGCCAGCAGCCGAGTCGTGAACACTGAAGCTTTCTTT. Amino acid sequence: CASSRVVNTEAFF. This chain connects TRBV28 to TRBJ1-1, with D uncertain. CDR1 is MDHEN and CDR2 is SYDVKM in the germline V gene. V dropped 6 bases and J dropped 0 bases, with 8 bases sitting between them. The CDR3 totals 13 residues.

V usage is TRBV2 and J usage is TRBJ2-3; D unresolved. Trimming removed 5 bases at V and 0 bases at J, with 12 bases between. CDR3 length equals 15 residues. Germline loops: CDR1 SNHLY, CDR2 FYNNEI. The CDR3 nucleotides read TGTGCCAGCAGTCTGACACCACCTAGCACAGATACGCAGTATTTT. It encodes CASSLTPPSTDTQYF. The whole variable domain, filled in from reference TRBV2 and TRBJ2-3, reads EPEVTQTPSHQVTQMGQEVILRCVPISNHLYFYWYRQILGQKVEFLVSFYNNEISEKSEIFDDQFSVERPDGSNFTLKIRSTKLEDSAMYFCASSLTPPSTDTQYFGPGTRLTVL.

This chain connects TRBV14 to TRBJ1-2, with D possibly being TRBD1 (5 bases). The V end was cut by 2 bases, the J end by 0 bases, with 10 bases between. Per germline, CDR1 SGHDN and CDR2 FVKESK. CDR3 size: 15 residues. The CDR3 region has the DNA TGTGCCAGCAGCCAACAGGGAGTAGCTAACTATGGCTACACCTTC. Amino acid sequence: CASSQQGVANYGYTF.

In its sample, this clonotype was seen a few times. V gene TRBV9 combines with J gene TRBJ2-7; D is unclear. Germline V gene sequence: CDR1 SGDLS, CDR2 YYNGEE. This CDR3 contains 12 residues. V lost 0 bases and J 3 bases, leaving 4 bases between the germline ends. CDR3 sequence: CASSVDNYEQYF. In DNA form, the CDR3 reads TGTGCCAGCAGCGTAGATAACTACGAGCAGTACTTC.

With regard to this clonotype: A read error may be the cause here, since a much bigger clone is one base away. This rearrangement joins TRBV19 to TRBJ2-3; D call uncertain. CDR1 is LNHDA, CDR2 SQIVND, per germline (reference sequence). This CDR3 contains 14 residues. In DNA form, the CDR3 reads TGTGCCAGAAGTATAGATCGCGGTGAAGATACGCAGTATTTT. Its translation is CARSIDRGEDTQYF.

This clonotype has at least ten counts. This sequence joins TRBV7-3 and TRBJ2-1; D is unclear. Looked up from germline, CDR1 is SGHTA and CDR2 is FQGTGA. V lost 1 base to trimming and J lost 12 bases, with 13 bases between them. CDR3 size: 13 residues. CDR3 nucleotides: TGTGCCAGCAGCTTAAACGTCGAGGCTAGGCAGTTCTTC. It encodes CASSLNVEARQFF. Drawing the rest from reference TRBV7-3 and TRBJ2-1, the complete variable domain is GAGVSQTPSNKVTEKGKYVELRCDPISGHTALYWYRQSLGQGPEFLIYFQGTGAADDSGLPNDRFFAVRPEGSVSTLKIQRTERGDSAVYLCASSLNVEARQFFGPGTRLTVL.

V usage is TRBV23-1 and J usage is TRBJ1-1; D is unresolved. Being an ORF, TRBV23-1 has a function that is uncertain. The CDR3 covers 13 residues. The germline V and J ends were trimmed by 7 bases and 0 bases, with 9 bases remaining between them. Here the CDR3 DNA reads TGCGCCAGCACCCCCCTAGTGAACACTGAAGCTTTCTTT. This translates into CASTPLVNTEAFF.

This clonotype was observed at least ten times. The chain uses TRBV29-1 and TRBJ1-1, with unresolved D. The germline V gene has CDR1 SQVTM and CDR2 ANQGSEA. Trimming took 0 bases from V and 1 from J, leaving 3 bases between them. The CDR3 totals 12 residues. CDR3 loop: CSVEDPNTEAFF. The CDR3 coding sequence is TGCAGCGTTGAAGACCCGAACACTGAAGCTTTCTTT.